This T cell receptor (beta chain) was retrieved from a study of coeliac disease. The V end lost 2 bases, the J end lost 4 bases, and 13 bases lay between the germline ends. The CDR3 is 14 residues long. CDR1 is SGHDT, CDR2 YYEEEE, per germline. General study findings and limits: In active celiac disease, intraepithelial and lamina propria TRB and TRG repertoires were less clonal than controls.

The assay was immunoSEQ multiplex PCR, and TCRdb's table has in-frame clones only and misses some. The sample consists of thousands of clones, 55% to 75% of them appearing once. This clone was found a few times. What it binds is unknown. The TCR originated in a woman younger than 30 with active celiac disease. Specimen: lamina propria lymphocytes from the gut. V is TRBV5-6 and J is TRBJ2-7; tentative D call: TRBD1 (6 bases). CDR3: CASSFRDIPYEQYF. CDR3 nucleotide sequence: TGTGCCAGCAGCTTTCGGGACATACCTTACGAGCAGTACTTC.